The rows below give T cell receptor beta chains drawn from one sample of a study of blood T cell repertoires in COVID-19. Produced via immunoSEQ multiplex PCR; TCRdb's table is partial and in-frame only. Of under 450,000 clones in the sample, 87% were seen once. Sequencing was performed on PBMCs or T cells enriched from blood (not recorded which). The receptors were sampled from a man aged 25-45 years who had recovered from COVID-19. The CDR3 runs from the conserved cysteine through the conserved F or W. The D gene is left open where the match is weak. Size is stated for part of the rows, as once, few or many counts, or as a class when the clone is expanded.

>-|TRBJ2-7|TRBV15|TRBD1
TGTGCCACCAGCCTGCCTTCCGGGACAGGGGCCGAGCAGTACTTC
CATSLPSGTGAEQYF
>once|TRBJ2-1|TRBV7-9|-
TGTGCCAGCAGCTTAGCCCCCGACACGGTTAACAATGAGCAGTTCTTC
CASSLAPDTVNNEQFF
>-|TRBJ1-2|TRBV25-1|-
TGTGCCAGCAGACCTACAGGGAACACCTATGGCTACACCTTC
CASRPTGNTYGYTF
>-|TRBJ1-5|TRBV18|-
TGTGCCAGCTCACCAGGGCAGTCCCATAGCAATCAGCCCCAGCATTTT
CASSPGQSHSNQPQHF
>-|TRBJ1-3|TRBV2|TRBD1
TGTGCCAGCATGGACAGGGCGTCGGGAAACACCATATATTTT
CASMDRASGNTIYF
>-|TRBJ1-4|TRBV14|-
TGTGCCAGCAGCCGGAGAGAAAAACTGTTTTTT
CASSRREKLFF
>-|TRBJ2-2|TRBV9|-
TGTGCCAGCAGCGGGAGTATAGGTTCTGACGCCGGGGAGCTGTTTTTT
CASSGSIGSDAGELFF
>-|TRBJ1-5|TRBV6-5|TRBD1
TGTGCCAGCAGCCCCACAGGGGGCAATCAGCCCCAGCATTTT
CASSPTGGNQPQHF
>-|TRBJ2-1|TRBV6-5|TRBD1
TGTGCCAGCAGCCCCACAGGGGTAAATGAGCAGTTCTTC
CASSPTGVNEQFF
>-|TRBJ2-7|TRBV27|-
TGTGCCAGCAGTTTATTCCCAGGGGACGCCTACGAGCAGTACTTC
CASSLFPGDAYEQYF
>-|TRBJ1-2|TRBV6-5|-
TGTGCCAGCAATTCTGAAGGAGGGGCTAGGGGTGGCTACACCTTC
CASNSEGGARGGYTF
>few|TRBJ1-2|TRBV11-2|TRBD1
TGTGCCAGCAGCTTGTCGCCGGGACAGGGGTATGGCTACACCTTC
CASSLSPGQGYGYTF
>-|TRBJ1-1|TRBV5-4|-
TGTGCCAGCAGCTTGGTCGAGCGGACTGAAGCTTTCTTT
CASSLVERTEAFF
>-|TRBJ1-1|TRBV18|-
TGTGCCAGTGGGCAGGGTTCTCCTGAAGCTTTCTTT
CASGQGSPEAFF
>-|TRBJ1-6|TRBV4-3|-
TGCGCCAGCAGCCAAGTGGGCAATTCACCCCTCCACTTT
CASSQVGNSPLHF
>-|TRBJ1-1|TRBV11-2|TRBD1
TGTGCCAGCAGCCAGGACAGGTTGAACACTGAAGCTTTCTTT
CASSQDRLNTEAFF
>-|TRBJ1-2|TRBV19|-
TGTGCCAGTATCACCCCTGCGGGGAAGGGAACTGGCCGGGATGGCTACACCTTC
CASITPAGKGTGRDGYTF
>once|TRBJ1-6|TRBV6-5|-
TGTGCCAGCAAAATCAGGGACTATAATTCACCCCTCCACTTT
CASKIRDYNSPLHF
>-|TRBJ2-2|TRBV27|TRBD1
TGTGCCAGCAGATTGACAGGGGGCTTTCCCGGGGAGCTGTTTTTT
CASRLTGGFPGELFF
>-|TRBJ2-2|TRBV5-1|-
TGCGCCAGCAGCGAGAATACGAACACCGGGGAGCTGTTTTTT
CASSENTNTGELFF
>-|TRBJ2-3|TRBV6-5|TRBD1
TGTGCCAGCAGCCGACAGGGCTTGAGCACAGATACGCAGTATTTT
CASSRQGLSTDTQYF
>-|TRBJ2-2|TRBV7-2|TRBD2
TGTGCCAGCAGCAGGGGAATAGCGGGGGGTATCACCGGGGAGCTGTTTTTT
CASSRGIAGGITGELFF
>-|TRBJ1-3|TRBV7-8|-
TGTGCCAGCAGCTTAGTTATGGCAGGGTCCGGAAACACCATATATTTT
CASSLVMAGSGNTIYF
>-|TRBJ1-5|TRBV4-1|TRBD1
TGCGCCAGCAGCCAGAACAGGGGGTTTTATAGCAATCAGCCCCAGCATTTT
CASSQNRGFYSNQPQHF
>-|TRBJ2-5|TRBV6-2/TRBV6-3|-
TGTGCCAGCAGTTACGGGTTGTGGGCGACCCAGTACTTC
CASSYGLWATQYF
>-|TRBJ1-2|TRBV7-2|-
TGTGCCAGCAGCTACACGGAGTTCTATGGCTACACCTTC
CASSYTEFYGYTF
>-|TRBJ2-1|TRBV7-8|TRBD1
TGTGCCAGCAGCTTAGCTGGCGTTAATCAGGGGGACGAGCAGTTCTTC
CASSLAGVNQGDEQFF
>-|TRBJ1-5|TRBV21-1|-
TGTGCCAGCAGGGCACAGGAGAGCAATCAGCCCCAGCATTTT
CASRAQESNQPQHF
>-|TRBJ2-2|TRBV4-1|-
TGCGCCAGCAGCCAAGATATGGAGAACAGGGCCACCTCGGAGCTGTTTTTT
CASSQDMENRATSELFF
>-|TRBJ2-5|TRBV18|-
TGTGCCAGCTCACACGGGAAAGAGACCCAGTACTTC
CASSHGKETQYF
>-|TRBJ2-7|TRBV7-2|-
TGTGCCAGCAGCTTATACATTCGGACAGCAAGCTCCTACGAGCAGTACTTC
CASSLYIRTASSYEQYF
>once|TRBJ2-1|TRBV27|-
TGTGCCAGCAGTAAAGCGGGTTATGGGGATGAGCAGTTCTTC
CASSKAGYGDEQFF
>-|TRBJ2-5|TRBV20-1|-
TGCAGTGCTAGGAGGGAAGAGACCCAGTACTTC
CSARREETQYF
>-|TRBJ1-1|TRBV11-2|-
TGTGCCAGCAGCGTCCGGGAGGACACTGAAGCTTTCTTT
CASSVREDTEAFF
>-|TRBJ1-6|TRBV9|-
TGTGCCAGCAGCGTAGGGGCCAGCTCCTATAATTCACCCCTCCACTTT
CASSVGASSYNSPLHF
>-|TRBJ1-1|TRBV5-1|TRBD1
TGCGCCAGCAGCTTCCAGGGGGTAGGGAACACTGAAGCTTTCTTT
CASSFQGVGNTEAFF
>once|TRBJ1-1|TRBV29-1|-
TGCAGCGTTCAGCGTACGACTACTGAAGCTTTCTTT
CSVQRTTTEAFF
>-|TRBJ2-7|TRBV9|TRBD2
TGTGCCAGCAGCGCCAAAATAGCGGGAAGCTCCTACGAGCAGTACTTC
CASSAKIAGSSYEQYF
>-|TRBJ2-7|TRBV5-1|TRBD2
TGCGCCAGCACCCCGGGGGGTAGCTCCTACGAGCAGTACTTC
CASTPGGSSYEQYF
>few|TRBJ1-6|TRBV18|-
TGTGCCAGCTCACCGGTTTGGCCCGCTAATTCACCCCTCCACTTT
CASSPVWPANSPLHF